This entry lists 16 T cell receptor beta chains sequenced from one sample in a study of T cells in Graves' hyperthyroidism and ophthalmopathy. TCR beta CDR3 regions were amplified from RNA transcripts. In the first-round RT-PCR of the TCR CDR3, the HTBI primer set was used. Each CDR3 protein is one row after TCRdb ran MiXCR on the multiplex PCR reads. There are a few hundred thousand distinct CDR3 sequences in the sample; 40% to 55% occur only once, and roughly 8.2% lies in the top ten. Sequencing was done on a sample of peripheral blood or thyroid tissue (not recorded which). Receptors were obtained from a young woman with Graves' hyperthyroidism.

The chain employs TRBV4-1 and TRBJ1-1; perhaps TRBD1 as D (5 bases). The CDR3 covers 14 residues. CDR1 and CDR2 from the germline V gene are MGHRA and YSYEKL. The germline V and J ends were trimmed by 0 bases and 4 bases, with 9 bases remaining between them. CDR3 DNA sequence: TGCGCCAGCAGCCAAGACGAGGGGATCACTGAAGCTTTCTTT. Translating it yields CASSQDEGITEAFF.

The chain employs TRBV7-2 and TRBJ2-5; D may be TRBD1 or TRBD2 (5 bases each). Looked up from germline, CDR1 is SGHTA and CDR2 is FQGNSA. Trimming stripped 7 bases from V and 1 base from J, with 13 bases between. This CDR3 contains 14 residues. CDR3 in amino acids: CASTPPGRQETQYF. For the CDR3, the DNA is TGTGCCAGCACACCCCCGGGGCGCCAAGAGACCCAGTACTTC. Drawing the rest from reference TRBV7-2 and TRBJ2-5, the complete variable domain is GAGVSQSPSNKVTEKGKDVELRCDPISGHTALYWYRQSLGQGLEFLIYFQGNSAPDKSGLPSDRFSAERTGGSVSTLTIQRTQQEDSAVYLCASTPPGRQETQYFGPGTRLLVL.

V usage is TRBV7-2 and J usage is TRBJ2-7, with a possible D match to TRBD2 (5 bases). This CDR3 is built from 16 residues. Germline assignment: CDR1 SGHTA and CDR2 FQGNSA. Trimming pared 3 bases from V and 3 bases from J, leaving 18 bases between. The chain's CDR3 is CASSLAAPGTDYEQYF. DNA for the CDR3: TGTGCCAGCAGCTTGGCTGCACCGGGAACGGACTACGAGCAGTACTTC.

In this sample, this clonotype turned up many times. This chain connects TRBV7-2 to TRBJ2-7; perhaps TRBD2 as D (6 bases). Between the trimmed V and J ends, which lost 6 bases and 9 bases, there was a span of 18 bases. This CDR3 region has 13 residues. Germline V lookup: CDR1 SGHTA, CDR2 FQGNSA. CDR3 sequence reads: CASSSVRGAPQYF. The CDR3 bases are TGTGCCAGCAGTTCCGTGCGGGGCGCGCCGCAGTACTTC.

For this clonotype: A much larger clone differs from this one at a single base, so this may be a read error. No conserved phenylalanine or tryptophan is present at the end of the CDR3, so a read error is the likely explanation. The J gene is TRBJ1-1, the V gene TRBV7-6; 9 nucleotides line up with TRBD1. Looked up from germline, CDR1 is SGHVS and CDR2 is FNYEAQ. The V gene end was trimmed by 5 bases and the J gene end by 9 bases; junction bases not matched to a gene: 4. The CDR3 is 12 amino acids. The CDR3 is CASSIDRGKAFL. The CDR3, as DNA: TGTGCCAGCAGCATAGACAGGGGGAAAGCTTTCCTT.

Details on this clonotype: This sequence may be a read error, since a much larger clone differs from it by one base. The chain recombines TRBV15 with TRBJ1-1, with D possibly TRBD1 on 5 matching bases. In germline, CDR1 is LNHNV, CDR2 YYDKDF (reference sequence). The CDR3 has 12 amino acids. Deletions cut 5 bases from V and 6 bases from J, with 10 bases between. DNA for the CDR3: TGTGCCACCAGCTTCCGGGACTCTGAAGCTTTCTTT. Its translation is CATSFRDSEAFF.

This sequence joins TRBV7-9 and TRBJ1-1; D perhaps matches TRBD1 (5 bases). Trimming removed 5 bases at V and 0 bases at J, with 13 bases between. The length of the CDR3 is 15 residues. Germline CDR1 and CDR2: SEHNR and FQNEAQ (reference sequence). CDR3 nucleotide sequence: TGTGCCAGCAGCCCAATTGGGACGGTGAACACTGAAGCTTTCTTT. It translates to CASSPIGTVNTEAFF.

The chain uses TRBV7-9 and TRBJ1-1; no clear D gene. The CDR3 is 13 residues long. Trimming cost V 3 bases and J 3 bases, with 8 bases left between them. Germline CDR1 SEHNR, CDR2 FQNEAQ (reference sequence). CDR3 in DNA: TGTGCCAGCAGCTTGGTTAGGGACACTGAAGCTTTCTTT. Its protein is CASSLVRDTEAFF.

The rearrangement links TRBV10-3 to TRBJ2-3, with D possibly matching TRBD2 (5 bases). The germline gives CDR1 ENHRY, CDR2 SYGVKD. The CDR3 runs to 11 residues. With 4 bases removed from V and 10 bases from J, the gap between germline ends came to 9 bases. CDR3 nucleotides: TGTGCCATCAGTGGGGCCGGGGCGCAGTATTTT. Translation: CAISGAGAQYF.

This clonotype was seen only a few times. As DNA, the CDR3 is TGCGCCAGCAGCTTGAGGCAGGGAACGGGGGAGACCCAGTACTTC. This gives the protein CASSLRQGTGETQYF. The V gene is TRBV5-1, the J gene TRBJ2-5; tentatively, D is TRBD1 or TRBD2 (5 bases each). V lost 1 base to trimming and J lost 5 bases, with 15 bases between them. The germline gives CDR1 SGHRS, CDR2 YFSETQ. CDR3 length: 15 amino acids. Complete variable domain (other parts from reference TRBV5-1 and TRBJ2-5): KAGVTQTPRYLIKTRGQQVTLSCSPISGHRSVSWYQQTPGQGLQFLFEYFSETQRNKGNFPGRFSGRQFSNSRSEMNVSTLELGDSALYLCASSLRQGTGETQYFGPGTRLLVL.

The chain joins TRBV20-1 to TRBJ1-2, with a weak D call TRBD1 (6 bases). CDR3 length equals 13 residues. Looked up from germline, CDR1 is DFQATT and CDR2 is SNEGSKA (reference sequence). The V gene lost 4 bases and the J gene lost 3 bases, with 12 bases spanning the gap. CDR3 coding DNA: TGCAGTGCTACCTACAGGGAGTACTATGGCTACACCTTC. Residues: CSATYREYYGYTF.

At least ten counts were recorded for this clonotype. The V and J genes are TRBV10-3 and TRBJ2-5; the D gene is possibly TRBD2 (5 bases). Germline V gene sequence: CDR1 ENHRY, CDR2 SYGVKD. Deletions cut 3 bases from V and 5 bases from J, with 19 bases between. This CDR3 contains 16 residues. CDR3 DNA: TGTGCCATCAGTGATCCTCCCGGGATGGCCCGGGAGACCCAGTACTTC. Translated, it gives CAISDPPGMARETQYF.

In its sample, this clonotype was seen a few times. The chain uses TRBV7-2 and TRBJ1-5; maybe TRBD1 (5 bases). This CDR3 is 14 amino acids long. V was shortened by 5 bases and J by 7 bases, with 15 bases between the two germline ends. From germline, CDR1 is SGHTA and CDR2 FQGNSA. The CDR3, as DNA: TGTGCCAGCAGCCAGACAGCGTCGGGACAGCCCCAGCATTTT. It codes for CASSQTASGQPQHF.

The genes are TRBV24-1 and TRBJ1-6; a possible D gene is TRBD1 (5 bases). Per germline, CDR1 KGHDR and CDR2 SFDVKD. This CDR3 has 13 residues. The V and J ends lost 3 bases and 7 bases respectively, with 6 bases between them. CDR3 nucleotides: TGTGCCACCAGTGATGGGGGGAATTCACCCCTCCACTTT. Its translation is CATSDGGNSPLHF.

There are many counts of this clonotype. The CDR3 is CASSYSNSPLHF. CDR3 sequence (DNA): TGTGCCAGCAGCTATTCTAATTCACCCCTCCACTTT. This chain links TRBV7-2 with TRBJ1-6; D not certain. The CDR3 is 12 residues long. CDR1 and CDR2 (germline): SGHTA, FQGNSA. Trimming stripped 4 bases from V and 6 bases from J, with 4 bases between.

About this clonotype: At one boundary the junction diverges from the germline segment, which might be a read error. The chain has TRBV2 and TRBJ2-5; D possibly corresponds to TRBD2 (6 bases). This CDR3 has 12 amino acids. Looked up from germline, CDR1 is SNHLY and CDR2 is FYNNEI. As DNA, the CDR3 is TGTGCCAGCAGTTTGGATCGGGAGACCCAGTGCTTC. This translates into CASSLDRETQCF. Full variable domain (outside the CDR3, taken from reference TRBV2 and TRBJ2-5): EPEVTQTPSHQVTQMGQEVILRCVPISNHLYFYWYRQILGQKVEFLVSFYNNEISEKSEIFDDQFSVERPDGSNFTLKIRSTKLEDSAMYFCASSLDRETQCFGPGTRLLVL.